What follows are 10 T cell receptor beta chains derived from one specimen sequenced in a study of OX40 agonist ivuxolimab in advanced cancers. Sequencing used immunoSEQ multiplex PCR; TCRdb keeps in-frame clones, though not all of them. The profile shows tens of thousands of clones, less than 85% of them singletons. The sample in question was CD4+ or CD8+ T cells sorted from blood, obtained in a trial of the OX40 agonist ivuxolimab. Source of these receptors: an adult with an advanced solid tumor such as melanoma, head and neck, liver or kidney cancer.

The rearrangement links TRBV18 to TRBJ2-3, with TRBD2 matching 8 bases. Germline V gene sequence: CDR1 KGHSH, CDR2 LQKENI. The CDR3 spans 15 residues. V shed 3 bases, J shed 1 base, and the junction held 3 bases outside the gene matches. This CDR3 reads CASSPRGGGTDTQYF. CDR3 nucleotide sequence: TGTGCCAGCTCACCCCGGGGGGGTGGCACAGATACGCAGTATTTT.

This chain connects TRBV9 to TRBJ2-3; D gene ambiguous. CDR1 and CDR2 from the germline V gene are SGDLS and YYNGEE. V lost 0 bases to trimming and J lost 0 bases, with 11 bases between them. The CDR3 loop spans 16 amino acids. The CDR3 bases are TGTGCCAGCAGCGTAGTTGTATCCTCTAGCACAGATACGCAGTATTTT. It specifies CASSVVVSSSTDTQYF. Together with reference TRBV9 and TRBJ2-3, the CDR3 gives the full variable domain: DSGVTQTPKHLITATGQRVTLRCSPRSGDLSVYWYQQSLDQGLQFLIQYYNGEERAKGNILERFSAQQFPDLHSELNLSSLELGDSALYFCASSVVVSSSTDTQYFGPGTRLTVL.

The chain uses TRBV11-1 and TRBJ2-2, with D possibly matching TRBD2 (5 bases). V dropped 5 bases and J dropped 6 bases, with 7 bases sitting between them. Germline CDR1 is SGHAT and CDR2 is FQDESV (reference sequence). The CDR3 consists of 12 residues. CDR3 amino acids: CASSPGAGELFF. DNA for the CDR3: TGTGCCAGCAGCCCCGGGGCCGGGGAGCTGTTTTTT. The entire variable domain, with the rest obtained from reference TRBV11-1 and TRBJ2-2, is as follows: EAEVAQSPRYKITEKSQAVAFWCDPISGHATLYWYRQILGQGPELLVQFQDESVVDDSQLPKDRFSAERLKGVDSTLKIQPAELGDSAMYLCASSPGAGELFFGEGSRLTVL.

The genes are TRBV11-3 and TRBJ2-1, with D possibly being TRBD1 or TRBD2 (6 bases each). The V gene lost 0 bases and the J gene lost 13 bases, with 22 bases spanning the gap. There are 16 residues in the CDR3. The V gene's germline CDR1 is SGHNT and CDR2 YENEEA. The CDR3 nucleotides are TGTGCCAGCAGCTTAGAGATCGGGGGCGCAGGGGACTTCCAGTTCTTC. Protein: CASSLEIGGAGDFQFF.

With regard to this clone: The sample holds other DNA sequences that translate to the same CDR3. This sequence joins TRBV14 and TRBJ1-2; D remains ambiguous. The germline V gene encodes CDR1 SGHDN and CDR2 FVKESK. V was pared by 4 bases and J by 2 bases, with 8 bases between. The length of the CDR3 is 13 residues. The CDR3 coding sequence is TGTGCCAGCAGCCCCGGCACAAACTATGGCTACACCTTC. Its translation: CASSPGTNYGYTF. Complete variable domain (other parts from reference TRBV14 and TRBJ1-2): EAGVTQFPSHSVIEKGQTVTLRCDPISGHDNLYWYRRVMGKEIKFLLHFVKESKQDESGMPNNRFLAERTGGTYSTLKVQPAELEDSGVYFCASSPGTNYGYTFGSGTRLTVV.

This clone was counted between two and nine times. A read error may produce the germline difference seen at one junction end. V usage is TRBV27 and J usage is TRBJ2-5; 12 positions agree with TRBD1. Germline V gene lookup returns CDR1 MNHEY and CDR2 SMNVEV (reference sequence). The CDR3 runs 13 residues. For the CDR3, the DNA is TGTGCCAGCAGGGCCGGGACAGGGGGCTCGAGGCACTTC. Amino acids: CASRAGTGGSRHF.

The rearrangement uses TRBV7-8 and TRBJ1-2, with D unclear. The V end was cut by 1 base, the J end by 7 bases, with 13 bases between. Germline V CDR1 and CDR2: SGHVS, FQNEAQ. The CDR3 has 14 residues. Here the CDR3 DNA reads TGTGCCAGCAGCTTAGGCCAAGGCATTCTTGGCTACACCTTC. It specifies CASSLGQGILGYTF.

The chain is built from TRBV28 and TRBJ2-7; 8 nucleotides agree with TRBD1. This CDR3 is built from 15 residues. The V gene's germline CDR1 is MDHEN and CDR2 SYDVKM. Germline trimming cut 5 bases from V and 5 bases from J; bases unmatched to any gene: 11. The CDR3 DNA sequence: TGTGCCAGCAGTCCCCAGGGGGCGCGGAACGACGAGCAGTACTTC. It specifies CASSPQGARNDEQYF.

This chain connects TRBV7-8 to TRBJ1-5, with 7 bases lining up with TRBD1. This CDR3 has 17 residues. The germline V gene has CDR1 SGHVS and CDR2 FQNEAQ. V shed 5 bases, J shed 3 bases, and the junction held 13 bases outside the gene matches. The CDR3 is CASSPYSRDSHNQPQHF. The CDR3 coding sequence is TGTGCCAGCAGCCCTTACAGCCGGGACAGCCACAATCAGCCCCAGCATTTT.

J is TRBJ2-7 and V is TRBV4-1; possible D gene TRBD1, 5 bases. With 0 bases removed from V and 4 bases from J, the gap between germline ends came to 13 bases. Germline V lookup: CDR1 MGHRA, CDR2 YSYEKL. There are 15 residues in the CDR3. The CDR3 sequence is CASSQDRSRAYEQYF. The CDR3 DNA sequence: TGCGCCAGCAGCCAAGATAGGAGCAGGGCGTACGAGCAGTACTTC.